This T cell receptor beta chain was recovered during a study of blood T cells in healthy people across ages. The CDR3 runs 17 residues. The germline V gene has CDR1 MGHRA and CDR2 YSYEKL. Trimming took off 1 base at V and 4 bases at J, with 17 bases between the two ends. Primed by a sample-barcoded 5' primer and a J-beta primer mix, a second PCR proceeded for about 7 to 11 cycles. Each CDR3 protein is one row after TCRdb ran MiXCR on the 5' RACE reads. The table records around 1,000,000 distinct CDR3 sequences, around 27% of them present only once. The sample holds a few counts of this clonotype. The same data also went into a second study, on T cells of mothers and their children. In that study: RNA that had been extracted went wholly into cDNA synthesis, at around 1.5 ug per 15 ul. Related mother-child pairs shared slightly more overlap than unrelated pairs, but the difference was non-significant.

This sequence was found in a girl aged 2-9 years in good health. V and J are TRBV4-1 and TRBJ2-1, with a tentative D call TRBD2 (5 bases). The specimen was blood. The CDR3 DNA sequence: TGCGCCAGCAGCCAAGTCTCGGGGAGTACCCAGTACAATGAGCAGTTCTTC. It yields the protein CASSQVSGSTQYNEQFF.